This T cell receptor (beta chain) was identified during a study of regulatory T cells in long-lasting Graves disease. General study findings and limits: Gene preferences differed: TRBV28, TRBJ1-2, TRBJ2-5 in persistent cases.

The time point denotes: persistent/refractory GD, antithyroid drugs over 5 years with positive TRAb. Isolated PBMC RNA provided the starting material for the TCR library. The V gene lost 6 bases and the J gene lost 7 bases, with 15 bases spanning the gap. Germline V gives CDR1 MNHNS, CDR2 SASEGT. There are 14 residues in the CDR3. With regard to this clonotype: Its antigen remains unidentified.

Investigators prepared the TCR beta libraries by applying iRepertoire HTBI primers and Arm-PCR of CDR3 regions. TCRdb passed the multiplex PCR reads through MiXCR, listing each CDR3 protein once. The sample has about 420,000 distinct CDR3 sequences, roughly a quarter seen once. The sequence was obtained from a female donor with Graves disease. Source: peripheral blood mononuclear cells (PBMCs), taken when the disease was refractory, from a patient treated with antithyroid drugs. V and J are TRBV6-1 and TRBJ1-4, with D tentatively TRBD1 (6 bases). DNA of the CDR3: TGTGCCAGCAGAACACAGGGCTTCGGTGAAAAACTGTTTTTT. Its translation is CASRTQGFGEKLFF.